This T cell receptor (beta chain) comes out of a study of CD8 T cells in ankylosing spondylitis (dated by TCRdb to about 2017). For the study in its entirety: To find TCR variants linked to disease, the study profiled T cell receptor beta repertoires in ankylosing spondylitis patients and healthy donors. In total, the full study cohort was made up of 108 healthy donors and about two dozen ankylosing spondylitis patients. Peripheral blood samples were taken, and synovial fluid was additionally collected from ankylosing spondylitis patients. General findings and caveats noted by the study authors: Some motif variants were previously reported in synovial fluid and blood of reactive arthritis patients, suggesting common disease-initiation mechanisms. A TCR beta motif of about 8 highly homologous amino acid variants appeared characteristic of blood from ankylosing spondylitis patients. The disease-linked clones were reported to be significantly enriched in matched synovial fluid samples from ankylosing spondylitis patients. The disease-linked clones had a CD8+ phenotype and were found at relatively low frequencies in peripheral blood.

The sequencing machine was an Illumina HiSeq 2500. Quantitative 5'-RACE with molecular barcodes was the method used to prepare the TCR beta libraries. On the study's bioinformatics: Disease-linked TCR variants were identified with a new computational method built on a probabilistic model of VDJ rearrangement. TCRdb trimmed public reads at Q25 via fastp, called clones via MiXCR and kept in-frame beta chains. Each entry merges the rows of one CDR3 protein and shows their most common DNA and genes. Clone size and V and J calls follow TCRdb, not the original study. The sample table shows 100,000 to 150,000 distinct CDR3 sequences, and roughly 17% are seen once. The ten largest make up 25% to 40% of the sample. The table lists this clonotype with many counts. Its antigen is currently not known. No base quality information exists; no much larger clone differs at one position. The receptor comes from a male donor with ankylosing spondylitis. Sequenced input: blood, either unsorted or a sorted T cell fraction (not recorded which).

The CDR3 protein: CASSSHPSTNSYNEQFF. The DNA is as follows: TGTGCCAGCAGTTCACACCCTAGCACGAACTCCTACAATGAGCAGTTCTTC. Here the chain combines TRBV2 and TRBJ2-1; matching of 5 bases hints at TRBD2 as the D gene. The germline V gene supplies CDR1 SNHLY and CDR2 FYNNEI. Relative to germline, V is 5 bases shorter and J is 0 bases shorter, with 17 bases between their ends. Spanning cysteine to phenylalanine, the CDR3 consists of 17 amino acids. Only CDR3 DNA remains: 51 bases, in frame from the first base. With the portions outside the CDR3 filled from the reference TRBV2 and TRBJ2-1 genes, the complete variable region becomes EPEVTQTPSHQVTQMGQEVILRCVPISNHLYFYWYRQILGQKVEFLVSFYNNEISEKSEIFDDQFSVERPDGSNFTLKIRSTKLEDSAMYFCASSSHPSTNSYNEQFFGPGTRLTVL.